This entry lists 5 T cell receptor beta chains sequenced from one sample in a study of CD8 T cells in ankylosing spondylitis. Each CDR3 protein is one row after TCRdb ran MiXCR on the 5' RACE reads. The sample has 36,000 or so distinct CDR3 sequences, about an eighth seen once; the top ten hold around 33%. Sequencing was done on a sample of synovial fluid, either unsorted or a sorted T cell fraction (not recorded which). The receptors originated from a male donor with ankylosing spondylitis.

This clonotype was recorded at least ten times. V is TRBV5-6 and J is TRBJ2-1, with D possibly being TRBD1 (8 bases). The V gene lost 7 bases and the J gene lost 4 bases, with 15 bases spanning the gap. The length of the CDR3 is 14 residues. Per germline, CDR1 SGHDT and CDR2 YYEEEE. CDR3 nucleotides: TGTGCCAGCGACAGGGGAGGGTTTTACAATGAGCAGTTCTTC. Translation gives CASDRGGFYNEQFF.

Only a few counts were recorded for this clonotype. CDR3 bases: TGTGCCAGCAGTTATCGGTCGAACACCGGGGAGCTGTTTTTT. It translates to CASSYRSNTGELFF. V and J are TRBV12-3 or TRBV12-4 and TRBJ2-2; D gene unclear. Trimming took 4 bases from V and 0 from J, leaving 6 bases between them. CDR3 length: 14 residues.

The table lists this clonotype with a few counts. The V call is TRBV12-3 or TRBV12-4, the J call TRBJ1-5; D gene ambiguous. This CDR3 spans 12 amino acids. V lost 11 bases and J lost 1, with 9 bases in between. The CDR3 DNA is TGTGCCTCCGGGATGAGCAATCAGCCCCAGCATTTT. It yields the protein CASGMSNQPQHF.

This clonotype was seen repeatedly, ten times or more. V gene TRBV12-3 or TRBV12-4 combines with J gene TRBJ2-1; tentatively, D is TRBD2 (6 bases). The CDR3 is 15 residues long. V dropped 8 bases and J dropped 4 bases, with 18 bases sitting between them. CDR3 protein: CASSSVGGPYNEQFF. The CDR3 nucleotides are TGTGCCAGCTCTTCCGTGGGGGGACCTTACAATGAGCAGTTCTTC.

A few counts support this clonotype. The rearrangement joins TRBV5-5 to TRBJ2-1; no firm D call. The length of the CDR3 is 13 residues. CDR1 is SGHKS and CDR2 is YYEKEE in the germline V gene (reference sequence). V shed 3 bases and J shed 5 bases, with 9 bases lying between them. CDR3 nucleotides: TGTGCCAGCAGCTCCGGCCCAGACAATGAGCAGTTCTTC. Protein sequence: CASSSGPDNEQFF. The full variable domain, completed using reference TRBV5-5 and TRBJ2-1, is DAGVTQSPTHLIKTRGQQVTLRCSPISGHKSVSWYQQVLGQGPQFIFQYYEKEERGRGNFPDRFSARQFPNYSSELNVNALLLGDSALYLCASSSGPDNEQFFGPGTRLTVL.